This T cell receptor (beta chain) was captured by sequencing in a study of OX40 agonist ivuxolimab in advanced cancers. Study information: Hepatocellular carcinoma, melanoma, renal cell or head and neck cancer was diagnosed in the dose-escalation patients. Overall study findings and caveats: There were, on average, more expanded clones in CD8+ T cells than in CD4+.

On this clone itself: The antigen is unknown.

Here immunoSEQ multiplex PCR was the method, and the copy in TCRdb shows in-frame clones only, minus some. The sample shows approximately 17,000 clones, over 70% of them seen only once. CDR3 size: 15 residues. Germline V CDR1 and CDR2: SSHAT, FNYEAQ (reference sequence). Trimming cost V 1 base and J 3 bases; bases outside gene matches: 6. The sequence derives from an adult with an advanced solid tumor such as melanoma, head and neck, liver or kidney cancer. Material: CD4+ or CD8+ T cells sorted from blood, obtained in a trial of the OX40 agonist ivuxolimab. V and J are TRBV7-7 and TRBJ2-7; 7 nucleotides match TRBD1. CDR3 nucleotides: TGTGCCAGCAGCTTAGGGACAGGCGAAGGCTACGAGCAGTACTTC. Encoded protein: CASSLGTGEGYEQYF.